A selection of T cell receptor beta chains follows, all from one sample in a study of Ad26.COV2.S vaccination and SARS-CoV-2 variants. Clones were sequenced by immunoSEQ multiplex PCR, and TCRdb holds only the in-frame ones, with some missing. The table has roughly 350,000 clones, roughly 87% seen once; the top ten hold about 3.4%. Sequenced here: peripheral blood, sampled in a trial of Ad26.COV2.S vaccine versus placebo. These receptor sequences come from a person between 18 and 59 years old who received the Ad26.COV2.S COVID-19 vaccine or a placebo. The CDR3 runs from the conserved cysteine through the conserved F or W. Each record gives: V gene, clone size, J gene, D gene, CDR3 protein, CDR3 DNA. A D gene is named only where the DNA matches it firmly. Not every row has a clone size; where given, it reads once, few, many or a size class.

V: TRBV2; size: once; J: TRBJ2-4; D: -; CDR3: CASTRGEYIQYF; DNA: TGTGCCAGCACCCGAGGCGAGTACATTCAGTACTTC
V: TRBV6-5; size: -; J: TRBJ1-1; D: TRBD1; CDR3: CASSSGGLGMNTEAFF; DNA: TGTGCCAGCAGTTCAGGGGGCTTAGGGATGAACACTGAAGCTTTCTTT
V: TRBV9; size: -; J: TRBJ2-1; D: -; CDR3: CASSPRVAYNEQFF; DNA: TGTGCCAGCAGCCCCCGGGTAGCGTACAATGAGCAGTTCTTC
V: TRBV4-1; size: -; J: TRBJ2-1; D: TRBD1; CDR3: CASSLGTGGNEQFF; DNA: TGCGCCAGCAGCCTCGGGACAGGGGGCAATGAGCAGTTCTTC
V: TRBV29-1; size: -; J: TRBJ2-1; D: TRBD1; CDR3: CSVERRGGQGYNEQFF; DNA: TGCAGCGTTGAGAGACGTGGGGGACAGGGCTACAATGAGCAGTTCTTC
V: TRBV27; size: once; J: TRBJ1-5; D: TRBD1; CDR3: CASSLGQGSNQPQHF; DNA: TGTGCCAGCAGTTTAGGACAGGGGAGCAATCAGCCCCAGCATTTT
V: TRBV6-5; size: once; J: TRBJ1-1; D: -; CDR3: CASRIVQNTEAFF; DNA: TGTGCCAGCCGGATTGTTCAGAACACTGAAGCTTTCTTT
V: TRBV30; size: -; J: TRBJ2-5; D: -; CDR3: CAWNLLGVRGWETQYF; DNA: TGTGCCTGGAATCTTCTGGGGGTGAGGGGTTGGGAGACCCAGTACTTC
V: TRBV7-3; size: -; J: TRBJ1-1; D: -; CDR3: CASSTRGGAYTEAFF; DNA: TGTGCCAGCAGCACCCGAGGAGGGGCATACACTGAAGCTTTCTTT
V: TRBV7-2; size: -; J: TRBJ1-5; D: -; CDR3: CASSLKGAGQPQHF; DNA: TGTGCCAGCAGCTTAAAGGGCGCAGGGCAGCCCCAGCATTTT
V: TRBV6-2/TRBV6-3; size: -; J: TRBJ1-1; D: -; CDR3: CASSSRGGGTEAFF; DNA: TGTGCCAGCAGCTCCCGGGGGGGCGGGACTGAAGCTTTCTTT
V: TRBV7-7; size: -; J: TRBJ2-2; D: -; CDR3: CAVAWLAGTGELFF; DNA: TGTGCTGTAGCGTGGCTAGCAGGGACCGGGGAGCTGTTTTTT
V: TRBV5-1; size: -; J: TRBJ1-2; D: -; CDR3: CASGPEVSYGYTF; DNA: TGCGCCAGCGGGCCAGAAGTTTCCTATGGCTACACCTTC
V: TRBV10-3; size: -; J: TRBJ2-7; D: -; CDR3: CAISSQGYDMPSYEQYF; DNA: TGTGCCATCAGTTCACAGGGTTACGACATGCCCTCCTACGAGCAGTACTTC
V: TRBV18; size: once; J: TRBJ2-1; D: -; CDR3: CASSPSPLLHNEQFF; DNA: TGTGCCAGCTCACCGTCTCCATTGTTGCACAATGAGCAGTTCTTC
V: TRBV20-1; size: -; J: TRBJ1-1; D: TRBD1; CDR3: CSASIPTGGRDTEAFF; DNA: TGCAGTGCTAGTATACCGACAGGGGGAAGGGACACTGAAGCTTTCTTT
V: TRBV6-5; size: -; J: TRBJ2-7; D: TRBD2; CDR3: CASSYSGGTYEQYF; DNA: TGTGCCAGCAGTTACTCGGGAGGGACCTACGAGCAGTACTTC
V: TRBV18; size: -; J: TRBJ1-5; D: -; CDR3: CASSLTVATVGSNQPQHF; DNA: TGTGCCAGCTCACTAACTGTCGCCACGGTCGGCAGCAATCAGCCCCAGCATTTT
V: TRBV20-1; size: -; J: TRBJ2-7; D: -; CDR3: CSAPGTYEQYF; DNA: TGCAGTGCTCCGGGGACCTACGAGCAGTACTTC
V: TRBV12-3/TRBV12-4; size: once; J: TRBJ2-2; D: TRBD1; CDR3: CASDTGGTGELFF; DNA: TGTGCCAGCGATACAGGGGGCACCGGGGAGCTGTTTTTT
V: TRBV4-2; size: -; J: TRBJ2-6; D: -; CDR3: CASSHSTGVSGANVLTF; DNA: TGTGCCAGCAGCCATTCAACGGGGGTGTCTGGGGCCAACGTCCTGACTTTC
V: TRBV6-4; size: -; J: TRBJ1-2; D: TRBD1; CDR3: CASSEVMRGPVYGYTF; DNA: TGTGCCAGCAGTGAGGTGATGAGGGGGCCCGTATATGGCTACACCTTC
V: TRBV12-1; size: -; J: TRBJ2-2; D: -; CDR3: CASSQALTSWRELFF; DNA: TGTGCCAGCAGCCAAGCGCTGACTAGCTGGAGGGAGCTGTTTTTT
V: TRBV15; size: once; J: TRBJ2-3; D: TRBD2; CDR3: CATGGLAGFSDTQYF; DNA: TGTGCCACCGGCGGACTAGCGGGGTTTAGTGATACGCAGTATTTT
V: TRBV19; size: -; J: TRBJ2-1; D: -; CDR3: CASSMGDRQYNEQFF; DNA: TGTGCCAGTAGTATGGGCGACAGACAGTACAATGAGCAGTTCTTC
V: TRBV27; size: -; J: TRBJ1-2; D: -; CDR3: CASSLNGQTSNYGYTF; DNA: TGTGCCAGCAGTCTTAACGGACAGACCTCTAACTATGGCTACACCTTC
V: TRBV4-2; size: -; J: TRBJ2-7; D: TRBD2; CDR3: CASSAGGGGPYEQYF; DNA: TGTGCCAGCAGCGCGGGCGGGGGGGGACCCTACGAGCAGTACTTC
V: TRBV5-1; size: -; J: TRBJ2-1; D: -; CDR3: CASSWTGTNNEQFF; DNA: TGCGCCAGCAGCTGGACCGGGACAAACAATGAGCAGTTCTTC
V: TRBV9; size: -; J: TRBJ1-2; D: -; CDR3: CASRPSEGGYTF; DNA: TGTGCCAGCAGGCCCTCAGAGGGTGGCTACACCTTC
V: TRBV5-6; size: -; J: TRBJ1-4; D: -; CDR3: CASSLLGAGDNEKLFF; DNA: TGTGCCAGCAGCTTGCTGGGTGCGGGAGATAATGAAAAACTGTTTTTT
V: TRBV7-2; size: -; J: TRBJ2-1; D: TRBD1; CDR3: CASSLDRGTYNEQFF; DNA: TGTGCCAGCAGCTTAGACAGGGGGACCTACAATGAGCAGTTCTTC
V: TRBV5-1; size: -; J: TRBJ1-1; D: -; CDR3: CASSLGQPNTEAFF; DNA: TGCGCCAGCAGCTTGGGGCAGCCGAACACTGAAGCTTTCTTT
V: TRBV11-2; size: -; J: TRBJ2-7; D: -; CDR3: CASSSGTAREQYF; DNA: TGTGCCAGCAGCTCCGGGACGGCTAGAGAGCAGTACTTC
V: TRBV9; size: -; J: TRBJ1-1; D: -; CDR3: CASSVQGTNTEAFF; DNA: TGTGCCAGCAGCGTACAGGGGACGAACACTGAAGCTTTCTTT
V: TRBV9; size: -; J: TRBJ2-7; D: TRBD1; CDR3: CASSVGRRSGTGPVEQYF; DNA: TGTGCCAGCAGCGTAGGCCGAAGATCCGGGACAGGGCCGGTCGAGCAGTACTTC
V: TRBV19; size: -; J: TRBJ2-7; D: -; CDR3: CASSAGQFYEQYF; DNA: TGTGCCAGTAGTGCGGGACAGTTCTACGAGCAGTACTTC
V: TRBV7-7; size: many; J: TRBJ2-7; D: -; CDR3: CASSPASFQGGEQYF; DNA: TGTGCTAGCAGCCCCGCCTCTTTCCAGGGAGGCGAGCAGTACTTC
V: TRBV9; size: -; J: TRBJ1-3; D: TRBD1; CDR3: CASSVGTGTNTIYF; DNA: TGTGCCAGCAGCGTAGGGACAGGAACAAACACCATATATTTT
V: TRBV9; size: -; J: TRBJ2-1; D: TRBD1; CDR3: CASSVEGQRTGNEQFF; DNA: TGTGCCAGCAGCGTAGAGGGACAGAGGACTGGCAATGAGCAGTTCTTC
V: TRBV6-5; size: -; J: TRBJ2-7; D: -; CDR3: CASGETGGYEQYF; DNA: TGTGCCAGCGGAGAGACAGGCGGTTACGAGCAGTACTTC
V: TRBV5-8; size: once; J: TRBJ1-2; D: -; CDR3: CASSPGVGTGYTF; DNA: TGTGCCAGCAGCCCAGGGGTCGGGACTGGCTACACCTTC
V: TRBV11-2; size: once; J: TRBJ2-3; D: -; CDR3: CASSLAGSYTDTQYF; DNA: TGTGCCAGCAGCTTAGCAGGATCGTACACAGATACGCAGTATTTT
V: TRBV7-9; size: -; J: TRBJ2-7; D: TRBD1; CDR3: CASSSKQGARGYEQYF; DNA: TGTGCCAGCAGCTCAAAACAGGGGGCGCGTGGGTACGAGCAGTACTTC
V: TRBV5-1; size: medium-sized; J: TRBJ2-7; D: -; CDR3: CASSLQISSYEQYF; DNA: TGCGCCAGCAGCTTGCAGATTAGCTCCTACGAGCAGTACTTC